The subject of this entry is one T cell receptor beta chain. Its antigen is unknown. The data were obtained in a study of shared clonotypes between healthy human individuals. Healthy and HIV-negative, the adult donors had no recent acute infections or vaccinations. Regarding the study as a whole: The study found lower generation probabilities in non-shared clonotypes than in those shared by all four donors.

Produced via immunoSEQ multiplex PCR; TCRdb's table is partial and in-frame only. Of 1.6 million or so clones in the sample, roughly 96% were seen once. Per germline, CDR1 SGHAT and CDR2 FQNNGV. CDR3 length equals 14 residues. Trimming pared 5 bases from V and 1 base from J, leaving 11 bases between. Material: naive CD4+ T cells sorted from blood. Subset specified: CD45RA+ positively selected. The V and J genes are TRBV11-2 and TRBJ1-1, with D possibly TRBD1 on 6 matching bases. This sequence was found in a young man in good health. The CDR3 sequence: CASSRPQGNTEAFF. The CDR3 DNA sequence: TGTGCCAGCAGCCGTCCACAGGGGAACACTGAAGCTTTCTTT.